The 19 T cell receptor beta chains below were found in one sample sequenced in a study of glioma-infiltrating T cells. TCR alpha and beta CDR3 regions were amplified from RNA using iRepertoire nested multiplex PCR. TCRdb processed the multiplex PCR reads anew with MiXCR; each CDR3 protein has one entry. The sample shows 150,000 or so distinct CDR3 sequences, approximately 39% of them seen only once. Sequenced sample: glioma tissue, nonneoplastic brain tissue, or PBMCs (not recorded which). All receptors derive from a human donor with low-grade glioma or glioblastoma, undergoing nonglioma brain surgery, or in good health (not recorded which).

A few counts support this clonotype. The chain couples TRBV7-2 to TRBJ2-3; D remains ambiguous. Trimming took off 4 bases at V and 0 bases at J, with 5 bases between the two ends. This CDR3 comprises 13 residues. Per germline, CDR1 SGHTA and CDR2 FQGNSA. CDR3 sequence: CASSSFSTDTQYF. CDR3 DNA sequence: TGTGCCAGCAGCTCGTTTAGCACAGATACGCAGTATTTT.

The chain uses TRBV6-1 and TRBJ1-1, with 7 bases lining up with TRBD1. CDR1 is MNHNS and CDR2 is SASEGT in the germline V gene. V was pared by 7 bases and J by 4 bases, with 6 bases of the junction left unmatched. This CDR3 region has 13 residues. CDR3 sequence (DNA): TGTGCCAGCACCAAGGGACAGATCACTGAAGCTTTCTTT. Its protein product is CASTKGQITEAFF.

This clonotype was picked up a small number of times. This rearrangement joins TRBV4-2 to TRBJ2-5; D is unresolved. Deletions cut 1 base from V and 2 bases from J, with 5 bases between. Germline assignment: CDR1 LGHNA and CDR2 YNFKEQ. The length of the CDR3 is 13 residues. In DNA form, the CDR3 reads TGTGCCAGCAGCCAAGGAGTACAAGAGACCCAGTACTTC. As protein: CASSQGVQETQYF.

The chain has TRBV20-1 and TRBJ2-3, with 12 bases that match TRBD2. Germline V gives CDR1 DFQATT, CDR2 SNEGSKA (reference sequence). CDR3 length: 15 residues. With V trimmed by 2 bases and J by 5 bases, 5 bases remained unmatched. The CDR3 nucleotides read TGCAGTGCTAGAATCCTAGCGGGGGGGCAAGATACGCAGTATTTT. Translation gives CSARILAGGQDTQYF.

This clonotype was picked up a small number of times. The J gene is TRBJ1-5, the V gene TRBV28; D not resolved. Germline V CDR1 and CDR2: MDHEN, SYDVKM. This CDR3 spans 11 amino acids. The ends were cut back, 7 bases at V and 0 bases at J, with 1 base in the middle. CDR3 protein: CASNSNQPQHF. The CDR3 region has the DNA TGTGCCAGCAATAGCAATCAGCCCCAGCATTTT.

The chain combines TRBV7-3 with TRBJ2-1; unclear D gene. Germline loops: CDR1 SGHTA, CDR2 FQGTGA. Trimming pared 0 bases from V and 10 bases from J, leaving 10 bases between. The CDR3 extends over 13 amino acids. CDR3 sequence reads: CASSLTSLREQFF. The CDR3, as DNA: TGTGCCAGCAGCTTAACTAGTCTACGGGAGCAGTTCTTC.

The rearrangement uses TRBV27 and TRBJ1-2; 7 bases align to TRBD1. This CDR3 contains 13 residues. The germline V gene encodes CDR1 MNHEY and CDR2 SMNVEV (reference sequence). Losses at the gene ends were 8 bases for V and 1 base for J; bases not matched to a gene: 4. The CDR3 nucleotides read TGTGCCAGCGGCCGGGACAGTAACTATGGCTACACCTTC. Its protein is CASGRDSNYGYTF.

V gene TRBV5-6 combines with J gene TRBJ1-1, with D possibly being TRBD1 (5 bases). Trimming removed 3 bases at V and 0 bases at J, with 15 bases between. Germline V gene data show CDR1 as SGHDT and CDR2 as YYEEEE. The length of the CDR3 is 16 residues. The CDR3 sequence: CASSSTHGTLNTEAFF. Here the CDR3 DNA reads TGTGCCAGCAGCTCCACACACGGGACTTTGAACACTGAAGCTTTCTTT.

This clonotype was picked up a small number of times. The genes are TRBV29-1 and TRBJ2-1; 10 bases align to TRBD2. The length of the CDR3 is 13 residues. Germline CDR1 SQVTM, CDR2 ANQGSEA. The ends lost 4 bases at V and 6 bases at J; junction bases unmatched: 3. CDR3 in amino acids: CSVGLAGPNEQFF. CDR3 sequence (DNA): TGCAGCGTTGGACTAGCGGGCCCCAATGAGCAGTTCTTC.

This clonotype was counted a few times. The chain carries TRBV7-3 and TRBJ2-1; the D gene is possibly TRBD2 (6 bases). The CDR3 totals 14 residues. Trimming stripped 2 bases from V and 8 bases from J, with 13 bases between. CDR1 is SGHTA and CDR2 is FQGTGA in the germline V gene. CDR3 amino acids: CASSLLGGMDEQFF. DNA for the CDR3: TGTGCCAGCAGCTTACTGGGGGGTATGGATGAGCAGTTCTTC.

For the CDR3, the DNA is TGTGCCAGCAGCCAGCAGTTGAACACTGAAGCTTTCTTT. Its protein product is CASSQQLNTEAFF. The chain links TRBV14 to TRBJ1-1; D unclear. Deletions cut 3 bases from V and 0 bases from J, with 5 bases between. The V gene's germline CDR1 is SGHDN and CDR2 FVKESK. This CDR3 has 13 amino acids.

The V call is TRBV13, the J call TRBJ1-1; D unclear. Trimming cost V 5 bases and J 5 bases, with 12 bases left between them. This CDR3 spans 13 amino acids. Germline CDR1 is PRHDT and CDR2 is FYEKMQ (reference sequence). In DNA form, the CDR3 reads TGTGCCAGCAGCCCCTATCCGCGGACTGAAGCTTTCTTT. This encodes CASSPYPRTEAFF.

The chain recombines TRBV20-1 with TRBJ1-1; D not resolved. V lost 2 bases, J lost 5 bases, and 6 bases lay in between. Germline CDR1 reads DFQATT; CDR2 reads SNEGSKA (reference sequence). CDR3 length: 11 amino acids. The CDR3 sequence is CSARSVTEAFF. The CDR3 DNA sequence: TGCAGTGCTAGATCCGTAACTGAAGCTTTCTTT.

This clonotype was detected a few times. CDR3 region: CATSIRLAEGETQYF. Here the CDR3 DNA reads TGTGCCACCAGCATCCGACTAGCGGAGGGGGAGACCCAGTACTTC. The chain is built from TRBV15 and TRBJ2-5; the match to TRBD2 covers 9 bases. The CDR3 sequence is 15 residues long. Germline loops: CDR1 LNHNV, CDR2 YYDKDF (reference sequence). The ends lost 4 bases at V and 5 bases at J; junction bases unmatched: 8.

The gene calls are TRBV7-2 and TRBJ2-7; 11 bases are shared with TRBD2. Trimming cost V 3 bases and J 2 bases; bases outside gene matches: 3. Germline CDR1 and CDR2: SGHTA and FQGNSA. The CDR3 extends over 15 amino acids. The CDR3: CASSFVLAGAYEQYF. The CDR3 coding sequence is TGTGCCAGCAGCTTCGTACTAGCGGGGGCCTACGAGCAGTACTTC.

This chain connects TRBV12-3 or TRBV12-4 to TRBJ2-7; perhaps TRBD1 as D (6 bases). This CDR3 comprises 13 residues. V dropped 5 bases and J dropped 6 bases, with 14 bases sitting between them. The chain's CDR3 is CASSPLPTGEQYF. The CDR3 DNA sequence: TGTGCCAGCAGTCCCCTTCCGACAGGCGAGCAGTACTTC.

This clonotype has more than one count but fewer than ten. The V and J genes are TRBV27 and TRBJ2-2; D is unclear. Germline CDR1 is MNHEY and CDR2 is SMNVEV (reference sequence). This CDR3 spans 14 amino acids. Deletions cut 10 bases from V and 0 bases from J, with 12 bases between. CDR3 DNA: TGTGCCACCCGTAAGGAGACGAACACCGGGGAGCTGTTTTTT. Protein product: CATRKETNTGELFF.

Points on this clonotype: A read error may account for a junction end that differs from germline. J is TRBJ1-1 and V is TRBV6-1; tentatively, D is TRBD1 (5 bases). Germline CDR1 reads MNHNS; CDR2 reads SASEGT. CDR3 size: 17 residues. CDR3 bases: TGTGCCAGCAGCCCCATGGGACGGTCCCCAGTGAACACTGAAGCTTTATTT. Protein product: CASSPMGRSPVNTEALF.

The J gene is TRBJ2-3, the V gene TRBV7-9, with D hard to call. Germline V lookup: CDR1 SEHNR, CDR2 FQNEAQ (reference sequence). This CDR3 region has 15 residues. V dropped 0 bases and J dropped 4 bases, with 11 bases sitting between them. The CDR3 region has the DNA TGTGCCAGCAGCTTAGCTGGGAACTTCGCAGATACGCAGTATTTT. Amino acid sequence: CASSLAGNFADTQYF.